A selection of T cell receptor beta chains follows, all from one sample in a study of CD8+CD57+ T cells in acquired aplastic anemia. MiXCR, applied by TCRdb to the reads, yields one record per CDR3 protein. The sample includes roughly 50,000 distinct CDR3 sequences, 70% to 80% seen only once; the top ten take around a third. Sequences were obtained from sorted CD4+, CD8+, or CD8+CD57+ T cells (not recorded which) from PBMCs. The receptor set was obtained from a human donor in good health, serving as a control. The CDR3 runs from the conserved cysteine through the conserved F or W. The order of the fields is J gene, clone size, V gene, D gene, CDR3 DNA, CDR3 protein. The D gene is left open where the match is weak. Not all rows give a size; the values are once, few, many and, for expanded clones, a class.

TRBJ1-1 | . | TRBV29-1 | . | TGCAGCGTTGCGGCCCGGCTGAACACTGAAGCTTTCTTT | CSVAARLNTEAFF
TRBJ1-2 | . | TRBV29-1 | . | TGCAGCGCTGAAGACCGAAACTATGGCTACACCTTC | CSAEDRNYGYTF
TRBJ2-7 | . | TRBV25-1 | TRBD2 | TGTGCCAGCAGTGAATCCAGCGACAGAGACGTATTAGCGGGGAACTACGAGCAGTACTTC | CASSESSDRDVLAGNYEQYF
TRBJ1-2 | . | TRBV19 | . | TGTGCCAGCAGCGCCGGACACGACTACTATGGCTACACCTTC | CASSAGHDYYGYTF
TRBJ2-2 | . | TRBV10-3 | TRBD1 | TGTGCCATCAGGCCGGGACAGGGCCACGGGGAGCTGTTTTTT | CAIRPGQGHGELFF
TRBJ2-3 | medium-sized | TRBV7-3 | . | TGTGCCAGCAGCTCCAGGGGGGGAAGCACAGATACGCAGTATTTT | CASSSRGGSTDTQYF
TRBJ1-3 | . | TRBV10-3 | TRBD1 | TGTGCCATCACCCGGGACAGATCCTCTGGAAACACCATATATTTT | CAITRDRSSGNTIYF
TRBJ2-1 | . | TRBV12-3/TRBV12-4 | TRBD1 | TGTGCCAGCAGTTTTACAGGGGATGAGCAGTTCTTC | CASSFTGDEQFF
TRBJ1-5 | . | TRBV29-1 | TRBD1 | TGCAGCGTTGGGACAGGGGGCAGGAATCAGCCCCAGCATTTT | CSVGTGGRNQPQHF
TRBJ1-5 | . | TRBV2 | TRBD1 | TGTGCCAGCAGTTCAACCGACAGGGCTCAGCCCCAGCATTTT | CASSSTDRAQPQHF
TRBJ2-6 | few | TRBV19 | TRBD2 | TGTGCCAGTACCCCTAGGGAGCGGGGGTCTGGGGCCAACGTCCTGACTTTC | CASTPRERGSGANVLTF
TRBJ1-6 | . | TRBV19 | TRBD1 | TGTGCCAGTAGCCAGGGACAGGGGGGATATTCACCCCTCCACTTT | CASSQGQGGYSPLHF
TRBJ1-6 | once | TRBV10-3 | TRBD1 | TGTGCCATCGGACAGGGCAAGAGGATCTTT | CAIGQGKRIF
TRBJ1-5 | . | TRBV2 | . | TGTGCCAGCAGCGGAACAGGGTGGGTGGCGCCCCAGCATTTT | CASSGTGWVAPQHF
TRBJ2-7 | . | TRBV29-1 | . | TGCAGCGTTGTGTCCGGGTTTCAGGACGAGCAGTACTTC | CSVVSGFQDEQYF
TRBJ2-7 | . | TRBV9 | . | TGTGCCAGCAGCGTAAATGGGGGTCGCGAGCAGTACTTC | CASSVNGGREQYF
TRBJ1-6 | . | TRBV9 | . | TGTGCCAGCAGCGTAGGTAGTGATTCACCCCTCCACTTT | CASSVGSDSPLHF
TRBJ1-5 | . | TRBV7-9 | . | TGTGCCAGCAGCTTAGATGGGTCCAGCAATCAGCCCCAGCATTTT | CASSLDGSSNQPQHF
TRBJ1-6 | . | TRBV7-2 | . | TGTGCCAGCAGCTTAAAGGGGGTGGGTTCACCCCTCCACTTT | CASSLKGVGSPLHF
TRBJ2-3 | . | TRBV29-1 | . | TGCAGCGGCGAGGCAGATACGCAGTATTTT | CSGEADTQYF
TRBJ1-6 | many | TRBV28 | . | TGTGCCAGCAGTTTCTGGGACGATAATTCACCCCTCCACTTT | CASSFWDDNSPLHF
TRBJ1-6 | once | TRBV10-2 | . | TGCGCCAGCAGTGAGTCGATGGCAGCTAATTCACCCCTCCACTTT | CASSESMAANSPLHF
TRBJ2-3 | . | TRBV15 | TRBD1 | TGTGCCACCAGCGATCGACAGGGTGGGGATACGCAGTATTTT | CATSDRQGGDTQYF
TRBJ2-1 | . | TRBV29-1 | . | TGCAGCGTTGTTCGGTTTGCCTCCGAGGCCAATGAGCAGTTCTTC | CSVVRFASEANEQFF
TRBJ2-7 | few | TRBV29-1 | . | TGCAGCGTTGACAGGGGAGGATCCGAGCAGTACTTC | CSVDRGGSEQYF
TRBJ2-7 | . | TRBV2 | . | TGTGCCAGCAGTTACCTCCGGACGGGATCCTACGAGCAGTACTTC | CASSYLRTGSYEQYF
TRBJ1-3 | . | TRBV10-2 | . | TGCGCCAGCAAAAGAAGTGGTACTGGAAACACCATATATTTT | CASKRSGTGNTIYF
TRBJ1-2 | . | TRBV29-1 | . | TGCGGCGTTGACCGGGGGCAGAACTATGGCTACACCTTC | CGVDRGQNYGYTF
TRBJ2-7 | few | TRBV29-1 | . | TGCAGCGTTGAAGATATTAACCGGGACAACTCCTACGAGCAGTACTTC | CSVEDINRDNSYEQYF
TRBJ2-7 | . | TRBV10-3 | TRBD1 | TGTGCCATCAGTCAGGGGGCTAAAACCTACGAGCAGTACTTC | CAISQGAKTYEQYF
TRBJ1-2 | . | TRBV7-8 | TRBD1 | TGTGCCAGCAGCTTGCGGGACAGTAACTATGGCTACACCTTC | CASSLRDSNYGYTF
TRBJ1-1 | . | TRBV15 | . | TGTGCCACCAGCAGTCGGGGCGGCACTGAAGCTTTCTTT | CATSSRGGTEAFF
TRBJ2-5 | . | TRBV7-1 | . | TGTGCCAGCAGCTCCCACTCCTCCGAGACCCAGTACTTC | CASSSHSSETQYF
TRBJ1-5 | few | TRBV19 | TRBD1 | TGTGCCAGTAGTCCCGGGACAGGGGGCAGTCAGCCCCAGCATTTT | CASSPGTGGSQPQHF
TRBJ2-1 | . | TRBV2 | . | TGTGCCAGCAGTGCAATGATTAAGGGCAAGTTCTTC | CASSAMIKGKFF
TRBJ2-5 | . | TRBV18 | . | TGTGCCAGCTCACCACCGGTCAGCCAAGGGACCCAGTACTTC | CASSPPVSQGTQYF
TRBJ2-3 | few | TRBV7-9 | . | TGTGCCAGCAGCCCTAGCTACACAGATACGCAGTATTTT | CASSPSYTDTQYF
TRBJ1-5 | . | TRBV20-1 | . | TGCAGTGCTCCCTCGACCGAGGGCGATCAGCCCCAGCATTTT | CSAPSTEGDQPQHF
TRBJ1-5 | . | TRBV7-9 | . | TGTGCCAGCAGCTACAGTCCGGATCAGCCCCAGCATTTT | CASSYSPDQPQHF